Listed below are T cell receptor beta chains from one sample, sequenced in a study of control samples from healthy donors and cancer patients. Sequenced by immunoSEQ multiplex PCR; TCRdb stores in-frame clones only, minus some. The sample includes about 170,000 clones, 94% of them seen just once. The sample was blood. Receptors originate from a woman under 30 in good health. Both conserved end residues are part of each CDR3. The D gene is left open where the match is weak. For some rows the clone size is stated as once, few or many, or as a class when expanded; others skip it.

d_call	clone_size	v_call	j_call	cdr3_nt	cdr3_aa
TRBD2	.	TRBV23-1	TRBJ2-3	TGCGCCAGCAGCCATCTAGCGGGGGGACCCTCAGATACGCAGTATTTT	CASSHLAGGPSDTQYF
.	.	TRBV2	TRBJ2-7	TGTGCCAGCTGCTCGTCTTGGGGGTCCTACGAGCAGTACTTC	CASCSSWGSYEQYF
.	.	TRBV19	TRBJ1-1	TGTGCCAGTAGCCGGACGGTGAACACTGAAGCTTTCTTT	CASSRTVNTEAFF
TRBD1	.	TRBV15	TRBJ1-2	TGTGCCACCAGCAGAGAGGCAGACAGGGGAGCACCTTCTTACTATGGCTACACCTTC	CATSREADRGAPSYYGYTF
.	once	TRBV7-2	TRBJ2-5	TGTGCCAGCAGCTTCACCCGTCAAGAGACCCAGTACTTC	CASSFTRQETQYF
.	.	TRBV27	TRBJ2-6	TGTGCCAGCAGGGCCGACAGGCTATCCTCTGGGGCCAACGTCCTGACTTTC	CASRADRLSSGANVLTF
TRBD2	.	TRBV4-2	TRBJ2-3	TGTGCCAGCAGCCAAGAGGGCGGGAGTTTAGCAGATACGCAGTATTTT	CASSQEGGSLADTQYF
.	.	TRBV9	TRBJ1-5	TGTGCCAGCAGCCAGGGTAGCAATCAGCCCCAGCATTTT	CASSQGSNQPQHF
TRBD1	.	TRBV6-4	TRBJ1-6	TGTGCCAGCAGTGACCAGGGGGCTGGTAATTCACCCCTCCACTTT	CASSDQGAGNSPLHF
.	once	TRBV18	TRBJ1-3	TGTGCCAGCTCGGGGGACAAGAGCTCTGGAAACACCATATATTTT	CASSGDKSSGNTIYF
.	.	TRBV7-8	TRBJ1-1	TGTGCCAGCAGCTTATGGGCGACAACGAACACTGAAGCTTTCTTT	CASSLWATTNTEAFF
.	.	TRBV28	TRBJ1-5	TGTGCCCTCAGCAGGGCAAATCAGCCCCAGCATTTT	CALSRANQPQHF
TRBD2	.	TRBV19	TRBJ2-1	TGTGCCAGTAGTCCCGAGGGTAGCGGGGGTGGGGATGAGCAGTTCTTC	CASSPEGSGGGDEQFF
.	.	TRBV3-1/TRBV3-2	TRBJ2-5	TGTGCCAGCAGCCTACGGGTTGATTTTGGGACCCAGTACTTC	CASSLRVDFGTQYF
.	.	TRBV11-2	TRBJ1-2	TGTGCCAGCAGGATGCCGGGACGGACCTATGGCTACACCTTC	CASRMPGRTYGYTF
.	.	TRBV28	TRBJ2-6	TGTGCCAGCACCACGACAGGACCTTTCTCTGGGGCCAACGTCCTGACTTTC	CASTTTGPFSGANVLTF
TRBD1	.	TRBV3-1/TRBV3-2	TRBJ2-1	TGTGCCAGCAGGAGCAGGGGGTGGAATGAGCAGTTCTTC	CASRSRGWNEQFF
.	few	TRBV5-6	TRBJ2-7	TGTGCCAGCAGCTTTGGGTCGCGCGAGCAGTACTTC	CASSFGSREQYF
.	.	TRBV3-1/TRBV3-2	TRBJ2-3	TGTGCCAGCAGCCCCCGTCTGGAGTTTCCAACCCGCACAGATACGCAGTATTTT	CASSPRLEFPTRTDTQYF
TRBD1	.	TRBV5-4	TRBJ2-1	TGTGCCAGCAGCCGGACTACAGGGGGCGTTGAGCAGTTCTTC	CASSRTTGGVEQFF
.	.	TRBV6-6	TRBJ1-6	TGTGCCAGCAGTTGGCAGGGGAATTCACCCCTCCACTTT	CASSWQGNSPLHF
.	.	TRBV5-4	TRBJ1-6	TGTGCCAGCAGCTTGGGGTTGGAGGGTCCGTATTCACCCCTCCACTTT	CASSLGLEGPYSPLHF
.	.	TRBV2	TRBJ2-5	TGTGCCACTTCAATACCAGGGTCGGGGTTCCAAGAGACCCAGTACTTC	CATSIPGSGFQETQYF
.	.	TRBV6-6	TRBJ2-5	TGTGCCAGCAGTTACTCGGGGGTTCAAGAGACCCAGTACTTC	CASSYSGVQETQYF
.	.	TRBV14	TRBJ2-1	TGTGCCAGCAGCCAATTTGGGACAAAGGAGTTCTTC	CASSQFGTKEFF
.	once	TRBV28	TRBJ1-1	TGTGCCATCTCCTCCCGGGGATCCACTGAAGCTTTCTTT	CAISSRGSTEAFF
TRBD2	.	TRBV27	TRBJ2-5	TGTGCCAGCAGTTTACTAGAGGGAGAGTCTCGAGCGGGGGGCCCGGAGACCCAGTACTTC	CASSLLEGESRAGGPETQYF
.	.	TRBV20-1	TRBJ1-2	TGCAGTGCCCCCTCGCAGTATGGCTACACCTTC	CSAPSQYGYTF
.	once	TRBV6-5	TRBJ1-5	TGTGCCAGCAGGGGTAGCAATCAGCCCCAGCATTTT	CASRGSNQPQHF
.	.	TRBV11-2	TRBJ1-1	TGTGCCAGCAGCCAGGGACACTTTTATGAAGCTTTCTTT	CASSQGHFYEAFF
.	.	TRBV28	TRBJ2-1	TGTGCCAGCAGTTCGGAGGGGAAGCGGGCGAATGAGCAGTTCTTC	CASSSEGKRANEQFF
.	.	TRBV28	TRBJ1-2	TGTGCCAGCAGTGTCAACGGTGGCTACACCTTC	CASSVNGGYTF
.	.	TRBV21-1	TRBJ2-2	TGTGCCAGCGGGGGTGCAGGGAACACCGGGGAGCTGTTTTTT	CASGGAGNTGELFF
.	.	TRBV5-4	TRBJ2-3	TGTGCCAGCACCCCACGGGACCCGCTAACCTCACGCACAGATACGCAGTATTTT	CASTPRDPLTSRTDTQYF
.	.	TRBV7-9	TRBJ2-1	TGTGCCAGCAGCTTAGCATGGAGAGATGAGCAGTTCTTC	CASSLAWRDEQFF
.	.	TRBV19	TRBJ1-1	TGTGCCAGTAGATCACGGGCTCCGATGAACACTGAAGCTTTCTTT	CASRSRAPMNTEAFF
.	few	TRBV6-5	TRBJ1-4	TGTGCCACCCTCCCTGACAGCTATAATGAAAAACTGTTTTTT	CATLPDSYNEKLFF
.	.	TRBV28	TRBJ1-5	TGTGCCAGCAGTTCGACCGGCGGCAATCAGCCCCAGCATTTT	CASSSTGGNQPQHF
.	.	TRBV19	TRBJ1-6	TGTGCCAGTAAGGAGGTGTCCTATAATTCACCCCTCCACTTT	CASKEVSYNSPLHF
.	.	TRBV7-3	TRBJ2-7	TGTGCCAGCAGCAAAGACGCGGTAGTTTCCTACGAGCAGTACTTC	CASSKDAVVSYEQYF
.	.	TRBV7-8	TRBJ2-7	TGTGCCAGCAGCTTAAACAGCAGGTACGAGCAGTACTTC	CASSLNSRYEQYF
.	.	TRBV6-5	TRBJ2-7	TGTGCCAGCAGTTTGATCCCCTCCCACGAGCAGTACTTC	CASSLIPSHEQYF
TRBD1	.	TRBV5-4	TRBJ1-2	TGTGCCAGCAGAGACAGGGCCAAACTAAACTATGGCTACACCTTC	CASRDRAKLNYGYTF
.	.	TRBV7-9	TRBJ1-4	TGTGCCAGCAGCTCGACAGAGTTTAATGAAAAACTGTTTTTT	CASSSTEFNEKLFF
.	.	TRBV9	TRBJ2-1	TGTGCCAGCAGCGGCTTCCCCAACAATGAGCAGTTCTTC	CASSGFPNNEQFF
.	.	TRBV28	TRBJ1-1	TGTGCCAGCAGTTTTGGCAGAGGGAACACTGAAGCTTTCTTT	CASSFGRGNTEAFF
.	.	TRBV19	TRBJ1-1	TGTGCCAGTAGTATCAGGGGCTGGGACACTGAAGCTTTCTTT	CASSIRGWDTEAFF
.	.	TRBV12-3/TRBV12-4	TRBJ1-2	TGTGCCAGCAGTTTAGGGGCAGGTGGCTACACCTTC	CASSLGAGGYTF
.	once	TRBV6-5	TRBJ1-1	TGTGCCAGCAGCCATAGGGGAATCATGAACACTGAAGCTTTCTTT	CASSHRGIMNTEAFF